This T cell receptor beta chain was captured by sequencing in a study of Graves' ophthalmopathy and Graves' hyperthyroidism (dated by TCRdb to the late 2010s). With respect to the entire study: Peripheral blood was collected at initial diagnosis, prior to any treatment. The independent validation cohort included approximately 19 hyperthyroidism patients plus 17 patients who later progressed from hyperthyroidism to ophthalmopathy. Once sampling was done, hyperthyroidism patients were given methimazole at a starting dose of 30 mg daily, while ophthalmopathy patients were given high-dose intravenous methylprednisolone. In about six hyperthyroidism patients, the T-cell repertoires found in thyroid tissue were compared with those found in blood. In total, 135 blood samples were TCR-sequenced: fewer than 50 ophthalmopathy, some 75 hyperthyroidism and roughly 17 hyperthyroidism-to-ophthalmopathy patients. To explore V-J signatures that separate ophthalmopathy from hyperthyroidism, a discovery set of about 96 patients was enrolled, consisting of about 45 with ophthalmopathy and approximately 60 with stable hyperthyroidism. For training and testing, the 95 to 100 patients in the discovery cohort were randomly divided in a 7:3 ratio. The study used TCR beta repertoire signatures to distinguish Graves' ophthalmopathy from Graves' hyperthyroidism and to predict progression to ophthalmopathy. Beyond this particular receptor, the publication reports: Most of the expanded thyroid clonotypes with a frequency above 0.001 were also detected in blood, and it was suggested that the thyroid immune response may be reflected by blood repertoires. In validation, the model predicted ophthalmopathy progression with less than 71% sensitivity and 72.22% specificity; 12 predicted patients were CT-confirmed with GO in a median of about 6.1 months. No statistical method was used to set the sample size in advance, and the investigators knew which group each participant was assigned to. The 13-signature model separated ophthalmopathy from stable hyperthyroidism with approximately 90% sensitivity and 81.08% specificity in cross-validation, and 80%/75% in the test set.

This clonotype was observed once. The clone's antigen remains unknown. Qualities for individual bases were not recorded, and no much larger clone is one base off. One read represents weak support. V drops 1 base and J drops 16 bases, leaving 14 bases in between. From the germline V gene, CDR1 is SNHLY and CDR2 is FYNNEI. The CDR3 runs 12 residues from the cysteine to the phenylalanine. Solely the CDR3 DNA is kept, with 36 bases framed from the first base. For repertoire sequencing, TCR beta CDR3 regions were amplified from RNA transcripts. The first round of RT-PCR was done with HTBI primers and the Qiagen OneStep RT-PCR kit, and was followed by a second round of multiplex PCR, then size selection and purification. Libraries were sequenced on an Illumina HiSeq2000 using paired-end 100 bp reads. Concerning the study's data processing: Reads were processed with SOAPnuke, discarding reads with adapters, uncalled bases, mean Phred below 15, or no exact constant-primer or identifier match. COPE v1.2.5 was used to merge high-quality paired reads. Each unique nucleotide sequence was defined as a clonotype, and clonotypes were aligned to IMGT TRB V, D and J references with MiTCR v1.1. The analysis was limited to V-J combinations with a frequency above 0.0001, which together covered 99.2% of repertoires. For each V-J combination, a TCR clonal expansion and chaos score was defined as F50 clonal expansion divided by the chaos observed in the TCRdist matrix. Welch's t-statistics and random forest were used to reduce features to about a dozen V-J combinations, which were fed into a naive Bayes classifier. The similarity between thyroid and blood repertoires was quantified using the Morisita-Horn index. TCRdb reworked the public reads: Q25 trimming with fastp, MiXCR clone assembly, productive beta chains retained. Identical CDR3 protein sequences are pooled into one entry, listed with their most common genes and DNA. TCRdb, rather than the study authors, made the V and J calls. This sample lists about 400,000 distinct CDR3 sequences; about 18% were detected once. In total, the top ten clones hold roughly 1.4% of the sample.

Patients with ophthalmopathy had moderately to severely active disease, with a Clinical Activity Score of 3 or more, a NOSPECS grade of 4 or more, and a disease duration of less than 3 months. Anyone with other autoimmune diseases, uncontrolled infections, pregnancy or lactation was excluded from the study. Diagnosis was based on clinical symptoms, serum thyroxine, TRAb, thyroid ultrasound and orbital computed tomography. Ficoll-Paque density gradient centrifugation was used to isolate PBMCs from approximately 11 ml of fresh peripheral blood. Trizol reagent was used to extract the total RNA, and its quality was then checked on an Agilent 2100 Bioanalyzer.

Rearrangement joined TRBV2 to TRBJ1-5, with a weak D call of TRBD1 (6 bases match). The sequenced sample consisted of peripheral blood. This TCR was recovered from a woman aged 18-30 years with Graves' ophthalmopathy. Donor details come from another sample of the same person, matched by shared clones. The base sequence is TGTGCCAGCAGTGAAGGGTCAGGGGACAAACATTTT. It translates as CASSEGSGDKHF.